The TCR beta chain described here comes from a study of T cell responses to AZD1222 COVID-19 vaccine. The study, taken as a whole, reports: Of spike-specific TCRs, nearly half reportedly target regions left unmutated in variants.

Turning to this clone: As yet, its antigen is unknown.

The assay was immunoSEQ multiplex PCR, and TCRdb's table has in-frame clones only and misses some. The table includes fewer than 130,000 clones, roughly nine tenths detected once. Trimming removed 3 bases from V and 11 bases from J, with 14 bases in between. Germline V CDR1 and CDR2: SQVTM, ANQGSEA. The length of the CDR3 is 12 residues. The V and J genes are TRBV29-1 and TRBJ1-5; D is perhaps TRBD1 (6 bases). The sequencing used peripheral blood, collected 28 days after the second AZD1222 dose. This receptor was obtained from an adult who received the AZD1222 COVID-19 vaccine. The DNA of the CDR3 is TGCAGCGTTGAGTCAGGGGACGGGTCCCAGCATTTT. As protein: CSVESGDGSQHF.